These T cell receptor beta chains were read from a single sample in a study of CD8+ T cells in alopecia areata. Method: immunoSEQ multiplex PCR; TCRdb's copy keeps in-frame clones and lacks some. The sample carries about 76,000 clones, 66% recorded once. The sequenced sample was CD8+ T cells sorted from blood, obtained at week 24, from a patient treated with tofacitinib. All receptors come from a human donor with alopecia areata. The CDR3 runs from the conserved cysteine through the conserved F or W. Fields, in order: V gene, D gene, J gene, clone size, CDR3 protein, CDR3 DNA. The D gene is left open where the match is weak. The size field is filled for only some rows; it gives once, few, many or a size class.

TRBV5-1	-	TRBJ2-7	many	CASSFGSPYEQYF	TGCGCCAGCAGCTTTGGGAGCCCCTACGAGCAGTACTTC
TRBV7-9	-	TRBJ1-2	-	CASSLAQTTANYGYTF	TGTGCCAGCAGCTTAGCGCAAACGACTGCTAACTATGGCTACACCTTC
TRBV2	-	TRBJ2-1	-	CASGADLSYNEQFF	TGTGCCAGCGGGGCGGATTTGTCCTACAATGAGCAGTTCTTC
TRBV5-1	TRBD2	TRBJ2-5	-	CASREATGGRETQYF	TGCGCCAGCAGAGAGGCGACAGGCGGGAGGGAGACCCAGTACTTC
TRBV2	TRBD1	TRBJ2-3	-	CARGDSPRDTQYF	TGTGCCAGAGGGGACAGTCCGAGGGATACGCAGTATTTT
TRBV28	-	TRBJ2-6	-	CASRNTGLGANVLTF	TGTGCCAGCCGAAATACAGGGTTAGGGGCCAACGTCCTGACTTTC
TRBV4-3	-	TRBJ2-1	-	CASSPGEGPSYNEQFF	TGCGCCAGCAGCCCGGGCGAGGGGCCATCCTACAATGAGCAGTTCTTC
TRBV28	-	TRBJ2-7	-	CASSVQTVLSYEQYF	TGTGCCAGCAGCGTACAGACAGTCCTCTCCTACGAGCAGTACTTC
TRBV27	-	TRBJ2-7	-	CASSFGQAGYEQYF	TGTGCCAGCAGTTTTGGTCAGGCGGGTTACGAGCAGTACTTC
TRBV27	-	TRBJ2-1	-	CASRGVDNEQFF	TGTGCCAGCAGGGGTGTGGACAATGAGCAGTTCTTC
TRBV27	TRBD1	TRBJ2-7	few	CASSFGQGNEQYF	TGTGCCAGCAGTTTTGGACAGGGCAACGAGCAGTACTTC
TRBV27	-	TRBJ1-2	-	CASSPPGGRFGYGYTF	TGTGCCAGCAGTCCCCCGGGGGGGCGCTTTGGCTATGGCTACACCTTC
TRBV7-2	-	TRBJ2-3	-	CASSTQTDTQYF	TGTGCCAGCAGCACACAGACAGATACGCAGTATTTT
TRBV4-1	TRBD1	TRBJ2-7	-	CASSPGRTGTYEQYF	TGCGCCAGCAGCCCGGGTAGGACAGGGACCTACGAGCAGTACTTC
TRBV6-5	-	TRBJ1-5	-	CASSYGGSNQPQHF	TGTGCCAGCAGTTACGGGGGGAGCAATCAGCCCCAGCATTTT
TRBV9	-	TRBJ2-6	-	CASSVARQASSGANVLTF	TGTGCCAGCAGCGTAGCCCGACAGGCCAGCTCTGGGGCCAACGTCCTGACTTTC
TRBV2	-	TRBJ1-3	once	CASSASGLHSGNTIYF	TGTGCCAGCAGTGCCTCGGGACTGCACTCTGGAAACACCATATATTTT
TRBV7-9	TRBD2	TRBJ2-1	-	CASSLGLAGGHNEQFF	TGTGCCAGCAGCTTAGGTCTAGCGGGAGGGCACAATGAGCAGTTCTTC
TRBV27	-	TRBJ2-7	-	CASSLGRDYEQYF	TGTGCCAGCAGCTTGGGAAGAGACTACGAGCAGTACTTC
TRBV15	TRBD2	TRBJ2-2	-	CATSGSDMVGGRASTGELFF	TGTGCCACCAGCGGCTCCGACATGGTCGGCGGGAGGGCCTCGACCGGGGAGCTGTTTTTT
TRBV5-6	TRBD1	TRBJ2-5	-	CASSRTGVEETQYF	TGTGCCAGCAGCCGGACAGGGGTCGAGGAGACCCAGTACTTC
TRBV7-2	-	TRBJ2-3	-	CASSLDGSRTDTQYF	TGTGCCAGCAGCTTAGATGGCAGCCGCACAGATACGCAGTATTTT
TRBV4-1	-	TRBJ2-7	-	CASSHGLMGTYEQYF	TGCGCCAGCAGCCACGGCTTAATGGGGACCTACGAGCAGTACTTC
TRBV6-5	-	TRBJ1-1	-	CASSSGTGPTEAFF	TGTGCCAGCAGTTCGGGTACAGGGCCAACTGAAGCTTTCTTT
TRBV30	TRBD1	TRBJ2-7	once	CAWKDRTSYEQYF	TGTGCCTGGAAGGACAGGACATCCTACGAGCAGTACTTC
TRBV6-4	TRBD2	TRBJ2-1	-	CASSNSPGLAGNEQFF	TGTGCCAGCAGTAACTCTCCGGGACTAGCGGGCAATGAGCAGTTCTTC
TRBV28	-	TRBJ1-2	few	CASSLYDPEAYGYTF	TGTGCCAGCAGTCTCTATGACCCGGAGGCCTATGGCTACACCTTC
TRBV29-1	TRBD1	TRBJ1-1	-	CSVLRQGTEAFF	TGCAGCGTACTGAGACAGGGGACTGAAGCTTTCTTT
TRBV23-1	-	TRBJ1-1	-	CASSPPRPGFSTEAFF	TGCGCCAGCAGTCCCCCGCGCCCAGGGTTTAGCACTGAAGCTTTCTTT
TRBV12-5	-	TRBJ1-1	-	CASGLAVGRVDTEAFF	TGTGCTAGTGGTTTGGCCGTCGGGCGGGTGGACACTGAAGCTTTCTTT
TRBV19	TRBD2	TRBJ2-5	-	CASSRPAGGQETQYF	TGTGCCAGTAGTAGGCCAGCGGGGGGACAAGAGACCCAGTACTTC
TRBV13	-	TRBJ1-5	few	CASSLAGAAGQPQHF	TGTGCCAGCAGCTTAGCAGGGGCTGCTGGTCAGCCCCAGCATTTT
TRBV5-1	TRBD2	TRBJ2-1	once	CASSSGTSGRDEQFF	TGCGCCAGCAGCTCCGGGACTAGCGGCCGGGATGAGCAGTTCTTC
TRBV6-5	TRBD1	TRBJ2-7	-	CASGGRGRVGEQYF	TGTGCCAGCGGGGGCAGGGGGCGAGTGGGAGAGCAGTACTTC
TRBV7-2	-	TRBJ2-7	-	CASSLDDPHEQYF	TGTGCCAGCAGCTTAGATGACCCCCACGAGCAGTACTTC
TRBV29-1	TRBD2	TRBJ2-2	once	CSVDLAGVGTGELFF	TGCAGCGTTGACCTAGCGGGGGTGGGCACCGGGGAGCTGTTTTTT
TRBV7-9	TRBD1	TRBJ2-3	-	CASRDGQGSPITQYF	TGTGCCAGCAGGGATGGACAGGGGTCCCCAATTACGCAGTATTTT
TRBV13	-	TRBJ1-2	-	CASSQSSGTDSNYGYTF	TGTGCCAGCAGCCAGTCCAGCGGGACGGATAGTAACTATGGCTACACCTTC
TRBV7-9	TRBD1	TRBJ2-3	-	CASSRLNPGQGTGTQYF	TGTGCCAGCAGCCGCCTCAATCCGGGACAGGGGACCGGTACTCAGTATTTT
TRBV30	-	TRBJ1-2	few	CAWTQGNGYTF	TGTGCCTGGACCCAGGGGAATGGCTACACCTTC
TRBV9	-	TRBJ2-1	-	CASSVADEQFF	TGTGCCAGCAGCGTAGCGGATGAGCAGTTCTTC
TRBV4-3	TRBD1	TRBJ2-1	-	CASSQERGPGSNEQFF	TGCGCCAGCAGCCAAGAAAGGGGGCCGGGTTCCAATGAGCAGTTCTTC
TRBV7-2	-	TRBJ2-1	-	CASSLYKVYEQFF	TGTGCCAGCAGCTTGTACAAAGTCTATGAGCAGTTCTTC
TRBV4-3	-	TRBJ2-3	-	CASSQPPDTPTTDTQYF	TGCGCCAGCAGCCAACCCCCGGATACCCCTACCACAGATACGCAGTATTTT
TRBV6-5	-	TRBJ1-1	-	CASRLPRGNTEAFF	TGTGCCAGCAGGCTACCGAGGGGGAACACTGAAGCTTTCTTT
TRBV7-9	-	TRBJ2-7	-	CASSLTGAVEQYF	TGTGCCAGCAGCTTAACAGGAGCGGTCGAGCAGTACTTC
TRBV29-1	-	TRBJ1-2	-	CSVGEQPNYGYTF	TGCAGCGTGGGAGAACAGCCGAACTATGGCTACACCTTC
TRBV5-1	-	TRBJ2-1	-	CASSLAQGLYNEQFF	TGCGCCAGCAGCTTGGCTCAGGGATTGTACAATGAGCAGTTCTTC
TRBV7-8	-	TRBJ1-1	-	CASSSTVGGTEAFF	TGTGCCAGCAGCTCGACAGTGGGGGGGACTGAAGCTTTCTTT
TRBV23-1	TRBD1	TRBJ2-3	-	CASSWTGANRPGPDTQYF	TGCGCCAGCAGTTGGACAGGGGCGAATCGCCCTGGCCCAGATACGCAGTATTTT
TRBV4-3	-	TRBJ2-7	-	CASSQGQAGYEQYF	TGCGCCAGCAGCCAAGGACAGGCCGGCTACGAGCAGTACTTC
TRBV11-2	TRBD1	TRBJ2-5	-	CASSPGTGGRETQYF	TGTGCCAGCAGTCCCGGGACAGGGGGACGAGAGACCCAGTACTTC
TRBV7-9	-	TRBJ1-1	once	CASSLVNTEAFF	TGTGCCAGCAGCTTAGTGAACACTGAAGCTTTCTTT
TRBV19	-	TRBJ1-1	-	CASSTLDRVPEAFF	TGTGCCAGTAGTACCCTCGATCGGGTACCTGAAGCTTTCTTT
TRBV5-1	-	TRBJ2-3	-	CASSLAVGPSTDTQYF	TGCGCCAGCAGCTTGGCCGTGGGGCCTAGCACAGATACGCAGTATTTT